This T cell receptor beta chain was retrieved from a study of blood T cell repertoires in COVID-19. Study background: T cells, B-cell-depleted T cells, or PBMCs provided the cDNA or gDNA that served as material.

Per the original methods: Estimated nucleated cell counts came from reference gene primer amplification. Sequenced by immunoSEQ multiplex PCR; TCRdb stores in-frame clones only, minus some. V, J and clone size reflect that table, while D and trimming were determined from the DNA. The sample carries roughly 90,000 clones, 85% to 90% recorded once. This clone was counted a single time. This TCR derives from a human donor with active COVID-19. The donor label of this sample is uncertain. The sequenced sample was peripheral blood.

CDR3 residues: CASSKASGGSTDTQYF. The CDR3 DNA sequence: TGCGCCAGCAGTAAGGCTAGCGGGGGGAGCACAGATACGCAGTATTTT. V and J are TRBV10-2 and TRBJ2-3, with 11 bases that match TRBD2. The CDR3 length is 16 residues. Germline trimming cut 5 bases from V and 0 bases from J; bases unmatched to any gene: 4. Germline assignment: CDR1 WSHSY and CDR2 SAAADI.